The source of this T cell receptor (beta chain) is a study of T cells in Graves' hyperthyroidism and ophthalmopathy. The table lists this clonotype with many counts. The germline CDR1 and CDR2 sequences are DFQATT and SNEGSKA (reference sequence). V trimming: 3 bases; J trimming: 4 bases; junction bases outside the gene matches: 4. This CDR3 region has 13 residues. Authors of the study amplified TCR beta CDR3 regions from RNA transcripts. The HTBI primer set drove a first-round RT-PCR of the TCR CDR3. TCRdb ran MiXCR on the multiplex PCR reads and lists one entry per CDR3 protein. The data contain about 290,000 distinct CDR3 sequences, roughly 15% of them singletons.

Material: blood. The rearrangement uses TRBV20-1 and TRBJ2-7; 9 positions match TRBD1. This receptor was taken from a woman between 45 and 60 years old with Graves' hyperthyroidism that later progressed to Graves' ophthalmopathy. CDR3 region: CSARGQGPYEQYF. As DNA, the CDR3 is TGCAGTGCTAGGGGACAGGGACCGTACGAGCAGTACTTC.